This T cell receptor (beta chain) was recorded in a study of cytomegalovirus exposure and HLA in healthy donors. CDR1 and CDR2 (germline): MNHEY, SVGAGI. V lost 6 bases and J lost 2, with 10 bases in between. The CDR3 extends over 13 amino acids. 60 Vbeta and 13 Jbeta primers were used in PCR. Clones were sequenced by immunoSEQ multiplex PCR, and TCRdb holds only the in-frame ones, with some missing. The sample has around 130,000 clones, under 85% seen once; the top ten hold 4.5% to 6%. Sequenced: PBMCs. The rearrangement uses TRBV6-5 and TRBJ1-2; TRBD1 might be the D (5 bases). The TCR comes from a man younger than 35 in good health and CMV-seropositive. CDR3 residues: CASRRAGNYGYTF. The DNA for the CDR3 is TGTGCCAGCAGACGTGCAGGGAACTATGGCTACACCTTC.